One and the same sample provided the 11 T cell receptor beta chains below, sequenced in a study of blood T cell repertoires in COVID-19. The table came from immunoSEQ multiplex PCR; TCRdb's copy has only in-frame clones and leaves some out. Of 50,000 to 60,000 clones listed, 85% to 90% were seen once; the top ten hold under 8.5%. Sequencing was done on a sample of peripheral blood. Receptor source: a human donor with active COVID-19. The donor label of this sample is uncertain.

V is TRBV12-3 or TRBV12-4 and J is TRBJ1-1, with D uncertain. The CDR3 runs 13 residues. The germline V and J ends were trimmed by 10 bases and 2 bases, with 14 bases remaining between them. This CDR3 is CATRGRGNTEAFF. CDR3 sequence (DNA): TGTGCCACCCGCGGGCGGGGAAACACTGAAGCTTTCTTT.

This sequence joins TRBV10-3 and TRBJ1-5; D unresolved. CDR1 ENHRY and CDR2 SYGVKD come from the germline V gene. CDR3 length: 12 residues. V was clipped by 2 bases and J by 9 bases, with 8 bases between them. This CDR3 reads CAISEGHTPQHF. The CDR3 DNA follows: TGTGCCATCAGTGAGGGCCATACGCCCCAGCATTTT.

This clone showed up just a few times. The gene calls are TRBV2 and TRBJ2-1; 9 nucleotides match TRBD2. CDR1 is SNHLY and CDR2 is FYNNEI in the germline V gene. The CDR3 length is 16 residues. V gave up 1 base and J gave up 2 bases; unmatched junction bases: 3. The CDR3, as DNA: TGTGCCAGCAGTGAAGAGGCGGGGGGGCCCTACAATGAGCAGTTCTTC. Encoded protein: CASSEEAGGPYNEQFF.

The rearrangement links TRBV11-3 to TRBJ1-6; possible D gene TRBD1, 5 bases. From germline, CDR1 is SGHNT and CDR2 YENEEA. The V end was cut by 1 base, the J end by 4 bases, with 8 bases between. The CDR3 covers 15 residues. For the CDR3, the DNA is TGTGCCAGCAGCTTAGCGGGGGGGTATAATTCACCCCTCCACTTT. This translates into CASSLAGGYNSPLHF. Combining the CDR3 with reference TRBV11-3 and TRBJ1-6 gives the whole variable domain EAGVVQSPRYKIIEKKQPVAFWCNPISGHNTLYWYLQNLGQGPELLIRYENEEAVDDSQLPKDRFSAERLKGVDSTLKIQPAELGDSAVYLCASSLAGGYNSPLHFGNGTRLTVT.

The rearrangement links TRBV18 to TRBJ2-5, with a possible D match to TRBD2 (5 bases). Per germline, CDR1 KGHSH and CDR2 LQKENI. Trimming took 0 bases from V and 5 from J, leaving 10 bases between them. This CDR3 comprises 14 residues. For the CDR3, the DNA is TGTGCCAGCTCACCACCGTCGGGCGGGGAGACCCAGTACTTC. Translation: CASSPPSGGETQYF.

This clone was seen a handful of times. The chain joins TRBV7-9 to TRBJ1-2; 8 positions match TRBD1. The V gene end was trimmed by 5 bases and the J gene end by 7 bases; junction bases not matched to a gene: 6. Looked up from germline, CDR1 is SEHNR and CDR2 is FQNEAQ (reference sequence). The CDR3 consists of 13 residues. The CDR3 region is CASSRDRGSGYTF. The CDR3, as DNA: TGTGCCAGCAGCCGTGACAGGGGAAGTGGCTACACCTTC. Together with reference TRBV7-9 and TRBJ1-2, the CDR3 gives the full variable domain: DTGVSQNPRHKITKRGQNVTFRCDPISEHNRLYWYRQTLGQGPEFLTYFQNEAQLEKSRLLSDRFSAERPKGSFSTLEIQRTEQGDSAMYLCASSRDRGSGYTFGSGTRLTVV.

This chain links TRBV7-2 with TRBJ1-4; D not resolved. V lost 0 bases, J lost 7 bases, and 6 bases lay in between. This CDR3 has 13 residues. Germline V CDR1 and CDR2: SGHTA, FQGNSA. The CDR3 nucleotides read TGTGCCAGCAGCTTAGCGGCAGGTGAAAAACTGTTTTTT. This gives the protein CASSLAAGEKLFF.

The chain links TRBV7-2 to TRBJ2-7, with a tentative D call TRBD1 (6 bases). V gave up 3 bases and J gave up 5 bases, with 11 bases separating them. This CDR3 has 13 residues. Per the germline V gene, CDR1 is SGHTA and CDR2 is FQGNSA. For the CDR3, the DNA is TGTGCCAGCAGCTTCTGGCAGGGGCACGAGCAGTACTTC. Protein: CASSFWQGHEQYF.

V gene TRBV5-1 combines with J gene TRBJ2-3, with D tentatively TRBD2 (5 bases). The V end lost 2 bases, the J end lost 5 bases, and 6 bases lay between the germline ends. Germline CDR1 and CDR2: SGHRS and YFSETQ. This CDR3 region has 12 residues. The CDR3 protein is CASSLSGDTQYF. As DNA, the CDR3 is TGCGCCAGCAGCTTAAGCGGAGATACGCAGTATTTT.

The CDR3 nucleotides read TGTGCCAGCAGCTTAGGACAGGGGATGACTAACTATGGCTACACCTTC. Residues: CASSLGQGMTNYGYTF. V usage is TRBV7-2 and J usage is TRBJ1-2; 8 bases are a match to TRBD1. CDR3 length: 16 residues. With 1 base clipped from V and 0 bases from J, the junction kept 4 bases outside the gene matches. The germline gives CDR1 SGHTA, CDR2 FQGNSA. Based on the CDR3 plus reference TRBV7-2 and TRBJ1-2, the full variable domain is GAGVSQSPSNKVTEKGKDVELRCDPISGHTALYWYRQSLGQGLEFLIYFQGNSAPDKSGLPSDRFSAERTGGSVSTLTIQRTQQEDSAVYLCASSLGQGMTNYGYTFGSGTRLTVV.

The V call is TRBV7-3, the J call TRBJ1-1; unclear D gene. V was cut by 1 base and J by 6 bases, with 15 bases left in between. Germline values: CDR1 SGHTA, CDR2 FQGTGA. This CDR3 contains 15 residues. The CDR3 here is CASSLIPGESPEAFF. CDR3 coding DNA: TGTGCCAGCAGCTTAATTCCTGGGGAGTCCCCTGAAGCTTTCTTT.